Shown below are 16 T cell receptor beta chains from a single sample sequenced in a study of early T cells in non-severe SARS-CoV-2 infection. TCRdb re-called the 5' RACE reads with MiXCR, one entry per CDR3 protein. This sample carries 85,000 to 90,000 distinct CDR3 sequences, around 15% of them seen once, and the ten largest clones take roughly 6.5%. Sample: whole blood. The receptors originated from an adult who was a healthcare worker with PCR-confirmed SARS-CoV-2 infection or an uninfected control (not recorded which).

The chain combines TRBV3-1 with TRBJ2-1; 11 nucleotides match TRBD2. V was clipped by 1 base and J by 5 bases; unmatched bases: 7. CDR3 size: 17 residues. Germline V gives CDR1 LGHDT, CDR2 YNNKEL (reference sequence). Here the CDR3 DNA reads TGTGCCAGCAGCCAAGTGGCTAGCGGGGGGCCCAACAATGAGCAGTTCTTC. This translates into CASSQVASGGPNNEQFF.

This clonotype was recorded many times. The chain is built from TRBV7-9 and TRBJ1-1; no clear D gene. Trimming removed 5 bases at V and 8 bases at J, with 9 bases between. CDR1 and CDR2 (germline): SEHNR, FQNEAQ (reference sequence). The CDR3 is 11 residues long. CDR3 sequence reads: CASSPGPEAFF. CDR3 nucleotide sequence: TGTGCCAGCAGCCCGGGCCCCGAAGCTTTCTTT.

This chain links TRBV7-6 with TRBJ2-7; D is unclear. The CDR3 runs 13 residues. Between the trimmed V and J ends, which lost 3 bases and 2 bases, there was a span of 8 bases. Germline-derived CDR1 and CDR2 are SGHVS and FNYEAQ. In DNA, the CDR3 is TGTGCCAGCAGCTTTTCCAAGACCTACGAGCAGTACTTC. It specifies CASSFSKTYEQYF.

This clonotype was recorded a few times. The genes are TRBV29-1 and TRBJ2-2; a possible D gene is TRBD2 (5 bases). The V end was cut by 6 bases, the J end by 4 bases, with 15 bases between. The germline gives CDR1 SQVTM, CDR2 ANQGSEA. CDR3 length: 14 residues. The chain's CDR3 is CSVRGLKSTGELFF. The CDR3 region has the DNA TGCAGCGTCCGCGGGTTGAAAAGCACCGGGGAGCTGTTTTTT.

V and J are TRBV5-4 and TRBJ2-5; no reliable D call. Germline CDR1 reads SGHNT; CDR2 reads YYREEE (reference sequence). V lost 4 bases, J lost 9 bases, and 10 bases lay in between. This CDR3 has 11 amino acids. The DNA of the CDR3 is TGTGCCAGCAGCGACCAAGAAGCCCAGTACTTC. Amino acid sequence: CASSDQEAQYF. The full variable domain, its missing parts supplied by reference TRBV5-4 and TRBJ2-5, is ETGVTQSPTHLIKTRGQQVTLRCSSQSGHNTVSWYQQALGQGPQFIFQYYREEENGRGNFPPRFSGLQFPNYSSELNVNALELDDSALYLCASSDQEAQYFGPGTRLLVL.

This chain joins TRBV12-3 or TRBV12-4 and TRBJ2-7; TRBD1 agrees at 7 bases. CDR3 size: 14 residues. J gave up 4 bases and V 3 bases, and 6 bases lay outside the gene matches. DNA of the CDR3: TGTGCCAGCAGTTTCGGCAGGGGGATGTACGAGCAGTACTTC. Translation gives CASSFGRGMYEQYF.

This clonotype has a handful of counts. V usage is TRBV27 and J usage is TRBJ2-3, with D perhaps TRBD2 (6 bases). Germline V gives CDR1 MNHEY, CDR2 SMNVEV (reference sequence). The CDR3 spans 12 residues. Trimming took off 5 bases at V and 4 bases at J, with 7 bases between the two ends. CDR3: CASSTGADTQYF. The CDR3 DNA is TGTGCCAGCAGTACGGGGGCAGATACGCAGTATTTT.

This clonotype was found a few times. CDR3 DNA sequence: TGTGCCAGCAGTTTAAGAAGTCTTGGGCAGTCGACGAGTGCAACTAATGAAAAACTGTTTTTT. This sequence encodes CASSLRSLGQSTSATNEKLFF. This chain connects TRBV28 to TRBJ1-4; D unclear. Germline-derived CDR1 and CDR2 are MDHEN and SYDVKM. The CDR3 consists of 21 residues. Trimming took 2 bases from V and 0 from J, leaving 25 bases between them.

This clonotype has a count of ten or more. V and J are TRBV11-2 and TRBJ2-5; D is possibly TRBD1 (6 bases). CDR1 is SGHAT, CDR2 FQNNGV, per germline. V lost 5 bases to trimming and J lost 1 base, with 20 bases between them. The CDR3 consists of 17 residues. In DNA, the CDR3 is TGTGCCAGCAGCCCCCGGCCGCCAGGGGTCCTCCAAGAGACCCAGTACTTC. This gives the protein CASSPRPPGVLQETQYF. Combining the CDR3 with reference TRBV11-2 and TRBJ2-5 gives the whole variable domain EAGVAQSPRYKIIEKRQSVAFWCNPISGHATLYWYQQILGQGPKLLIQFQNNGVVDDSQLPKDRFSAERLKGVDSTLKIQPAKLEDSAVYLCASSPRPPGVLQETQYFGPGTRLLVL.

This clonotype was picked up one time. The genes are TRBV29-1 and TRBJ1-1, with D possibly matching TRBD1 (5 bases). The CDR3 is made up of 12 amino acids. The V gene's germline CDR1 is SQVTM and CDR2 ANQGSEA. V was clipped by 7 bases and J by 10 bases, with 19 bases between them. As DNA, the CDR3 is TGCAGCGAGATTCGGGACGGCCGGGGAGCTTTCTTT. Encoded protein: CSEIRDGRGAFF.

This clonotype was counted a few times. The CDR3 DNA follows: TGTGCCAGCAGCAAGGGGAGGGGCACTGAAGCTTTCTTT. It yields the protein CASSKGRGTEAFF. The chain joins TRBV21-1 to TRBJ1-1. TRBV21-1 constitutes a pseudogene. CDR3 length equals 13 residues.

This clonotype was recorded a few times. The chain couples TRBV15 to TRBJ1-6, with 7 positions matching TRBD1. Per germline, CDR1 LNHNV and CDR2 YYDKDF (reference sequence). V was pared by 3 bases and J by 0 bases, with 2 bases of the junction left unmatched. The CDR3 runs to 16 residues. This chain's CDR3 is CATSRGQSSYNSPLHF. The DNA of the CDR3 is TGTGCCACCAGCAGGGGACAGAGCTCCTATAATTCACCCCTCCACTTT.

This clonotype was detected ten times or more. The chain uses TRBV15 and TRBJ2-3; D may be TRBD1 (6 bases). Germline-derived CDR1 and CDR2 are LNHNV and YYDKDF (reference sequence). Trimming removed 3 bases at V and 0 bases at J, with 13 bases between. The CDR3 is 16 residues long. Here the CDR3 DNA reads TGTGCCACCAGCAGTGAGGAAGGGGGTAGCACAGATACGCAGTATTTT. It is translated as CATSSEEGGSTDTQYF.

The rearrangement links TRBV7-2 to TRBJ1-3; no definite D call. The V gene's germline CDR1 is SGHTA and CDR2 FQGNSA. Trimming took off 5 bases at V and 5 bases at J, with 7 bases between the two ends. The CDR3 has 12 residues. The CDR3 reads CASSPIRNTIYF. The CDR3 nucleotides read TGTGCCAGCAGCCCGATCAGAAACACCATATATTTT.

This clonotype came up many times. A read error may account for a junction end that differs from germline. The chain has TRBV27 and TRBJ2-3; D ambiguous. The germline gives CDR1 MNHEY, CDR2 SMNVEV (reference sequence). There are 13 residues in the CDR3. The CDR3 sequence is CASSFREGDTQYF. CDR3 bases: TGCGCCAGCAGCTTTAGAGAAGGAGATACGCAGTATTTT.

There are many counts of this clonotype. The chain joins TRBV12-5 to TRBJ1-5; 8 positions match TRBD1. Germline V gene lookup returns CDR1 LGHNT and CDR2 FRNRAP. Trimming cost V 3 bases and J 3 bases; bases outside gene matches: 7. This CDR3 region has 16 residues. The CDR3 region has the DNA TGTGCTAGTGGTTTTCAGGGGGCGCGGGCCAATCAGCCCCAGCATTTT. The encoded protein is CASGFQGARANQPQHF.